This T cell receptor beta chain comes out of a study of blood T cell repertoires in COVID-19. The repertoire was sequenced with immunoSEQ multiplex PCR; TCRdb's copy has only in-frame clones and lacks some. The table lists 450,000 to 500,000 clones, around 85% of them singletons, with approximately 8.3% in the top ten. Sequences were obtained from PBMCs or T cells enriched from blood (not recorded which). The TCR sequence derives from an older woman who had recovered from COVID-19.

CDR3 bases: TGTGCCAGCTCCGACGGTCAGGACACTGAAGCTTTCTTT. Its protein is CASSDGQDTEAFF. This sequence joins TRBV18 and TRBJ1-1; D gene unclear. V dropped 6 bases and J dropped 3 bases, with 11 bases sitting between them. CDR1 KGHSH and CDR2 LQKENI come from the germline V gene. The CDR3 runs 13 residues.